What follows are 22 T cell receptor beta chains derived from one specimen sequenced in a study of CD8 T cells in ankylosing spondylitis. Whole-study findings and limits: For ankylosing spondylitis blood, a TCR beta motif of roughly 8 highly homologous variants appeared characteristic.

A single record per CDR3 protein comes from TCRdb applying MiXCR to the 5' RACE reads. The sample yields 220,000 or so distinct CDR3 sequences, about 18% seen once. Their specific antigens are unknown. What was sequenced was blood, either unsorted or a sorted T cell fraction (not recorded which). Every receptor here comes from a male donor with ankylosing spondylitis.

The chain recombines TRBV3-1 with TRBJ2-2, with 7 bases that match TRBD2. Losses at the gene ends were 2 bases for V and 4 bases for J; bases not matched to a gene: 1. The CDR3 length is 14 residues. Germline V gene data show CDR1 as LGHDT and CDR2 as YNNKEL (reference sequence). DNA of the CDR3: TGTGCCAGCAGCCAACTAGCGGCCACCGGGGAGCTGTTTTTT. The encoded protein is CASSQLAATGELFF.

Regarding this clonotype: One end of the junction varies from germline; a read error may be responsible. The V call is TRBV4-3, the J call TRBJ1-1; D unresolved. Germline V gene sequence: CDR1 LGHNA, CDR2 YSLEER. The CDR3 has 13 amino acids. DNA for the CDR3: TGCGCCAGCAACCAAGGTGCGGGCACTGAAGCTTTCTTT. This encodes CASNQGAGTEAFF.

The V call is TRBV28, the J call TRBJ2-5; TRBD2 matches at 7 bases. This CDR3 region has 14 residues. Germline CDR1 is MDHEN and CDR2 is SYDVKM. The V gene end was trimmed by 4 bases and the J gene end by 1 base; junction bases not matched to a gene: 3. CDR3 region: CASSSGTTQETQYF. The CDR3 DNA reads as TGTGCCAGCAGTTCCGGGACTACCCAAGAGACCCAGTACTTC.

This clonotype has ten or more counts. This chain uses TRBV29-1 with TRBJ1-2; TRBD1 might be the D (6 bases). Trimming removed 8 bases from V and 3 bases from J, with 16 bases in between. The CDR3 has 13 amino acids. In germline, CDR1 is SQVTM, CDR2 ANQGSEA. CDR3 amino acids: CSLRGADDYGYTF. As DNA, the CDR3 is TGCAGCCTACGGGGGGCAGACGACTATGGCTACACCTTC.

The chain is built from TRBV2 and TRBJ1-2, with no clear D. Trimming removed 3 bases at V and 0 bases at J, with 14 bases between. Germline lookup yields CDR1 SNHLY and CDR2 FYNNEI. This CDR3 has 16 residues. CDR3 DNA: TGTGCCAGCAGTGATATGGCCCCAGCCGCTAACTATGGCTACACCTTC. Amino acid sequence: CASSDMAPAANYGYTF.

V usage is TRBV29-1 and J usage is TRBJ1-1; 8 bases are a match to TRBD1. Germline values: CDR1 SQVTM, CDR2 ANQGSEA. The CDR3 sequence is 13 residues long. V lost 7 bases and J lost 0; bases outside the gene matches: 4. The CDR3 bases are TGCAGCGCCAGGACAGGGATGAACACTGAAGCTTTCTTT. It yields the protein CSARTGMNTEAFF. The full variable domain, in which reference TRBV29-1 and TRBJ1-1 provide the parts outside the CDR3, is SAVISQKPSRDICQRGTSLTIQCQVDSQVTMMFWYRQQPGQSLTLIATANQGSEATYESGFVIDKFPISRPNLTFSTLTVSNMSPEDSSIYLCSARTGMNTEAFFGQGTRLTVV.

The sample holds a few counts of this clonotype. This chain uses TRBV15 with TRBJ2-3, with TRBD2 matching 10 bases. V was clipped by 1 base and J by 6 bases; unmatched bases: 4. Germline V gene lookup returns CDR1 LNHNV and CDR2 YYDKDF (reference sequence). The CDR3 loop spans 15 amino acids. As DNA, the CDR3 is TGTGCCACCAGCAGAGTAGCGGGAGGCCAGGATACGCAGTATTTT. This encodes CATSRVAGGQDTQYF.

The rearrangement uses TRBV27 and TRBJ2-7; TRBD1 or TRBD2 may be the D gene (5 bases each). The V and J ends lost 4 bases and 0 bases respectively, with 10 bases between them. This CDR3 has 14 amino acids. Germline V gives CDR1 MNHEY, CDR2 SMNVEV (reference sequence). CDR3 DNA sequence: TGTGCCAGCAGTTCCGGGACCGCCTCCTACGAGCAGTACTTC. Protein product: CASSSGTASYEQYF.

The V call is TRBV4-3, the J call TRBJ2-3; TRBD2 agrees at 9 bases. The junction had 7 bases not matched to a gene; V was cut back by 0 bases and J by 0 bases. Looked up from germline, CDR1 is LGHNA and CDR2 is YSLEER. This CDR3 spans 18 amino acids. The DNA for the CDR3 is TGCGCCAGCAGCCAAGAGACTAGCGGATATATAAGCACAGATACGCAGTATTTT. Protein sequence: CASSQETSGYISTDTQYF.

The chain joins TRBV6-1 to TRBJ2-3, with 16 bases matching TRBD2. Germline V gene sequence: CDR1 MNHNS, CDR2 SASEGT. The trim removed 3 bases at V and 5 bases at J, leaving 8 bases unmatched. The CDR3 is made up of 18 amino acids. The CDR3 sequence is CASSEGLAGGPWGDTQYF. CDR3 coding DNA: TGTGCCAGCAGTGAGGGACTAGCGGGGGGGCCGTGGGGAGATACGCAGTATTTT.

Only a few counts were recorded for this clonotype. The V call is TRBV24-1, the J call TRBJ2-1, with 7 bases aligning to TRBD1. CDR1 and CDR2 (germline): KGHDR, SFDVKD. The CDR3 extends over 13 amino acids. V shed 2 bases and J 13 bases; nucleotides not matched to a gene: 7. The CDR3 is CATSDSQTGRQFF. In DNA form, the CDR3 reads TGTGCCACCAGTGATTCCCAGACAGGGAGACAGTTCTTC.

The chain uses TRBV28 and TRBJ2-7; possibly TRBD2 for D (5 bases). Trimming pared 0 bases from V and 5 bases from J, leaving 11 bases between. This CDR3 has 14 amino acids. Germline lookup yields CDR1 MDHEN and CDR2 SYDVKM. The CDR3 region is CASSLWGSIHEQYF. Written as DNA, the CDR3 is TGTGCCAGCAGTTTATGGGGGAGTATCCACGAGCAGTACTTC.

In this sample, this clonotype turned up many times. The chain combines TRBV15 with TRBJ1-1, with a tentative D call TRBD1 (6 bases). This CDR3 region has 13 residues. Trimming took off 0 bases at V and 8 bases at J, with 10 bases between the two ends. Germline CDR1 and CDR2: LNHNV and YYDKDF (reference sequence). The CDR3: CATSRDTGTEAFF. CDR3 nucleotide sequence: TGTGCCACCAGCAGAGATACCGGGACAGAAGCTTTCTTT.

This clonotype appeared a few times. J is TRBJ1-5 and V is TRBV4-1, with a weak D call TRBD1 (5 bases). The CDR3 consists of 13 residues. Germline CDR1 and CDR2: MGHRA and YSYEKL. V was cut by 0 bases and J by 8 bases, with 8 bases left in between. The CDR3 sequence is CASSQDREEPQHF. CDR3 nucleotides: TGCGCCAGCAGCCAAGACAGGGAAGAGCCCCAGCATTTT.

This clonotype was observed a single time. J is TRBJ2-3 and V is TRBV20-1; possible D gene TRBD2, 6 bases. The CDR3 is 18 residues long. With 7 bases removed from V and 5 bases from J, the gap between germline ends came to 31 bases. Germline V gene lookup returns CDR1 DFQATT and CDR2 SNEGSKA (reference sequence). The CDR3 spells CSGTLNGGGSRRVDTQYF. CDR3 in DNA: TGCAGTGGTACCCTCAACGGGGGTGGCAGCCGGCGGGTAGATACGCAGTATTTT.

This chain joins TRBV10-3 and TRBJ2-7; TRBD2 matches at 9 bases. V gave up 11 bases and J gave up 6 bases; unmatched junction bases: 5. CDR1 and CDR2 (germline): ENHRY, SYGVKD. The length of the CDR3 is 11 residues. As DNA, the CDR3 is TGTGCCGCGGGGGGGGATGGCGAGCAGTACTTC. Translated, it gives CAAGGDGEQYF.

CDR3 loop: CASSQERLAVNNEQFF. CDR3 DNA: TGTGCCAGCAGCCAAGAGCGACTAGCGGTTAACAATGAGCAGTTCTTC. This rearrangement joins TRBV5-4 to TRBJ2-1; 9 nucleotides align to TRBD2. Germline values: CDR1 SGHNT, CDR2 YYREEE (reference sequence). The CDR3 runs to 16 residues. Trimming cost V 4 bases and J 5 bases; bases outside gene matches: 10.

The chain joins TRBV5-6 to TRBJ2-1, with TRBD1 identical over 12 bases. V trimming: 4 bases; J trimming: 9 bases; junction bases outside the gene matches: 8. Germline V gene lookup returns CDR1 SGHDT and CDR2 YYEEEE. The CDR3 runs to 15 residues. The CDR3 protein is CASSAGTGGLSEQFF. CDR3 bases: TGTGCCAGCAGCGCAGGGACAGGGGGCCTTAGTGAGCAGTTCTTC.

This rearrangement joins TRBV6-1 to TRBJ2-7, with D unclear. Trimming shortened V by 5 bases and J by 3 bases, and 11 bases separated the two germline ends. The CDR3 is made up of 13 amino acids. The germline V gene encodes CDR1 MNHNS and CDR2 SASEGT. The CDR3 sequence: CASSLTLFYEQYF. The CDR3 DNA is TGTGCCAGCAGTCTGACACTTTTCTACGAGCAGTACTTC.

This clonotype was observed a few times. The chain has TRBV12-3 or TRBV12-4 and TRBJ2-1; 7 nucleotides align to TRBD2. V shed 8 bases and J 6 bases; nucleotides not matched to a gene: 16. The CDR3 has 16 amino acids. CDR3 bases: TGTGCCAGCCTCCCCTCCATGGGAGGGCCAGTCAATGAGCAGTTCTTC. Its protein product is CASLPSMGGPVNEQFF.

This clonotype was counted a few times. The CDR3 reads CASSPGGGTGSEAFF. CDR3 coding DNA: TGTGCCAGCAGCCCCGGGGGTGGGACAGGGTCTGAAGCTTTCTTT. This chain connects TRBV7-6 to TRBJ1-1; 9 bases line up with TRBD1. The trim removed 5 bases at V and 6 bases at J, leaving 10 bases unmatched. The CDR3 is 15 residues long. Germline CDR1 and CDR2: SGHVS and FNYEAQ.

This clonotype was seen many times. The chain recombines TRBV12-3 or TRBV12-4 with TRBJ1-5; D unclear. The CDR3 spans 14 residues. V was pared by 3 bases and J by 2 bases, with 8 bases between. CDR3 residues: CASSLGVGNQPQHF. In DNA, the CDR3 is TGTGCCAGCAGTTTGGGAGTGGGCAATCAGCCCCAGCATTTT.